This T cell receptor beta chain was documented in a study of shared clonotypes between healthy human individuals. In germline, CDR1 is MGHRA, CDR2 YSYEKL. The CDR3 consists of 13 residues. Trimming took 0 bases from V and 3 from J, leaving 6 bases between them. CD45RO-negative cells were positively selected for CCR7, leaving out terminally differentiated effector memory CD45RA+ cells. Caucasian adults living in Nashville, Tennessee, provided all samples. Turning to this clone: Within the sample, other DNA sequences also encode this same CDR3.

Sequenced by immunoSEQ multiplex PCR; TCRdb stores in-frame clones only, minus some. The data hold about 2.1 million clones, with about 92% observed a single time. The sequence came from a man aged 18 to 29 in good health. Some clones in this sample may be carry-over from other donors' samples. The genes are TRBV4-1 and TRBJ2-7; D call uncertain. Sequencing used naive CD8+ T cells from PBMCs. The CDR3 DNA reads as TGCGCCAGCAGCCAAGAACAAGGCTACGAGCAGTACTTC. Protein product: CASSQEQGYEQYF.